Below are 2 T cell receptor beta chains sequenced from a single sample in a study of neurological immune-mediated disorders. One entry per CDR3 protein results from TCRdb running MiXCR on the 5' RACE reads. The table lists tens of thousands of distinct CDR3 sequences, nearly 5% of them singletons, with 7% to 9.5% in the top ten. Sequenced material: CD4+ T cells from blood. The receptor set was obtained from a man in his late teens or twenties in good health.

Ten or more counts support this clonotype. The chain carries TRBV20-1 and TRBJ2-1; TRBD2 matches at 8 bases. The CDR3 extends over 13 amino acids. V lost 0 bases to trimming and J lost 12 bases; unmatched junction nucleotides: 7. The germline V gene encodes CDR1 DFQATT and CDR2 SNEGSKA (reference sequence). The DNA for the CDR3 is TGCAGTGCTAGAGATCTCCGGGGGGGCTTGCAGTTCTTC. This gives the protein CSARDLRGGLQFF.

This clonotype was counted ten times or more. The chain carries TRBV6-5 and TRBJ1-2; D perhaps matches TRBD1 (6 bases). Trimming took 2 bases from V and 7 from J, leaving 14 bases between them. Germline V gene lookup returns CDR1 MNHEY and CDR2 SVGAGI. This CDR3 is built from 14 residues. Written as DNA, the CDR3 is TGTGCCAGCAGTTACCGCCAGGGGCGGAGTGGCTACACCTTC. It is translated as CASSYRQGRSGYTF.